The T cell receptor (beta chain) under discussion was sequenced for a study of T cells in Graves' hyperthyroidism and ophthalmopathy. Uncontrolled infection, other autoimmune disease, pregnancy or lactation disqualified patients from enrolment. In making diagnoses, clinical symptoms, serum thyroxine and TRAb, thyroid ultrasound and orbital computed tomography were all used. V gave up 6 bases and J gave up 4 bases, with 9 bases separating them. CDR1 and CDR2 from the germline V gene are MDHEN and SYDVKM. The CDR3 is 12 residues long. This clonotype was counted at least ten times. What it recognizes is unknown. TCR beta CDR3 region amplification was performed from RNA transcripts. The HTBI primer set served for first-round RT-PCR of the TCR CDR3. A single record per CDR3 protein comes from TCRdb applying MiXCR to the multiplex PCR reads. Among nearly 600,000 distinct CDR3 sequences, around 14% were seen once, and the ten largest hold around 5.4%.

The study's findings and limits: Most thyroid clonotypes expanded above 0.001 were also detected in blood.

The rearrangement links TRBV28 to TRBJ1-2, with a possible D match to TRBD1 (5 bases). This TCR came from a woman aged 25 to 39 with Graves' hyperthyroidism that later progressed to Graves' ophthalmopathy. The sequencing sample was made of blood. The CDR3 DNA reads TGTGCCAGCAGCCCAGGGCCCTATGGCTACACCTTC. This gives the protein CASSPGPYGYTF.